This T cell receptor (beta chain) was sequenced during a study of blood T cell repertoires in COVID-19. About the study: Donors in the United States, Italy and Spain gave samples during acute or convalescent COVID-19. PBMCs, B-cell-depleted T cells, or T cells provided the cDNA or gDNA that made up the material.

Under the authors' procedure: The authors estimated nucleated cell counts from reference gene primer amplification. TCRdb's copy holds only in-frame clones and misses some; the assay was immunoSEQ multiplex PCR. V and J calls and clone size are as listed in that table; D and trimming were resolved from the DNA. The sample has 90,000 to 100,000 clones, roughly 86% seen once. V was shortened by 1 base and J by 10 bases, with 11 bases between the two germline ends. Germline V gene data show CDR1 as GTSNPN and CDR2 as SVGIG (reference sequence). This CDR3 contains 12 residues. This chain connects TRBV30 to TRBJ2-1; D is perhaps TRBD1 (5 bases). This TCR came from a man aged 50 to 60 with acute or convalescent COVID-19. Sequenced sample: peripheral blood. The CDR3 region has the DNA TGTGCCTGGAGTGGAAAAGCAGGGGAGCAGTTCTTC. Translating gives CAWSGKAGEQFF.